The clone carrying this T cell receptor (beta chain) was picked up a small number of times. The target antigen is unknown. Documented time point: persistent/refractory GD, antithyroid drugs over 5 years with positive TRAb. From RNA extracted from PBMCs, the TCR library was made. Into tubes containing EDTA, about 10 milliliters of peripheral blood were drawn. This entry comes from a study of regulatory T cells in long-lasting Graves disease. Turning to the study itself: To qualify as persistent, Graves' disease required over 5 years of antithyroid drugs with positive TSH receptor antibodies.

CDR3-region Arm-PCR and iRepertoire HTBI primers produced the TCR beta libraries. TCRdb reprocessed the multiplex PCR reads with MiXCR, giving one entry per CDR3 protein. Altogether some 330,000 distinct CDR3 sequences are present, 20% to 25% being singletons, with the ten largest covering 28%. Germline V gene data show CDR1 as SEHNR and CDR2 as FQNEAQ (reference sequence). Trimming removed 6 bases from V and 10 bases from J, with 15 bases in between. The CDR3 is 12 amino acids. General study points: For persistent Graves' patients, TCR diversity was lower than for newly diagnosed ones. TRBV28, TRBJ1-2 and TRBJ2-5 were favored in persistent disease.

The sequence was collected from a woman aged 35 to 49 with Graves disease. V usage is TRBV7-9 and J usage is TRBJ2-5, with D unclear. The specimen comprised peripheral blood mononuclear cells (PBMCs), sampled when the disease was refractory, from a patient treated with antithyroid drugs. CDR3 coding DNA: TGTGCCAGCAGTTCAGGACGGGCTGGCCAGTACTTC. Its translation is CASSSGRAGQYF.